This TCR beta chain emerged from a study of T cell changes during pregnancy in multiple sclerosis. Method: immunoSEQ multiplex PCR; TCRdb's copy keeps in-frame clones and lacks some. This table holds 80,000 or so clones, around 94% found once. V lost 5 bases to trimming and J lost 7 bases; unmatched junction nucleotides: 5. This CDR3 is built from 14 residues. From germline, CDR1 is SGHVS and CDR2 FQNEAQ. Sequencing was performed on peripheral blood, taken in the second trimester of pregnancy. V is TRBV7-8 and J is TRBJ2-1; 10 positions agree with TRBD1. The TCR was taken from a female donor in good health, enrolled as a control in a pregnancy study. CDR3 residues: CASSPWTGGNEQFF. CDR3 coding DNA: TGTGCCAGCAGCCCTTGGACAGGGGGGAATGAGCAGTTCTTC. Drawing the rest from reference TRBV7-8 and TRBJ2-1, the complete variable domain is GAGVSQSPRYKVAKRGQDVALRCDPISGHVSLFWYQQALGQGPEFLTYFQNEAQLDKSGLPSDRFFAERPEGSVSTLKIQRTQQEDSAVYLCASSPWTGGNEQFFGPGTRLTVL.